These T cell receptor beta chains were read from a single sample in a study of blood T cells in healthy people across ages. TCRdb recomputed calls from the 5' RACE reads with MiXCR, one row per CDR3 protein. The sample includes approximately 810,000 distinct CDR3 sequences, more than 25% of them seen just once. Source material: blood. These receptors all come from a woman aged 80 or over in good health. Both conserved end residues are part of each CDR3. The D gene is left open where the match is weak. The size of a clone is reported for some rows only, either as once, few or many, or as a class for expanded clones.

v_call: TRBV10-3; d_call: -; clone_size: many; j_call: TRBJ2-7; cdr3_aa: CAIGLSYEQYF; cdr3_nt: TGTGCCATCGGGTTATCCTACGAGCAGTACTTC
v_call: TRBV5-1; d_call: -; clone_size: many; j_call: TRBJ2-2; cdr3_aa: CASSLEAGNGELFF; cdr3_nt: TGCGCCAGCAGCTTGGAAGCAGGGAACGGGGAGCTGTTTTTT
v_call: TRBV15; d_call: TRBD2; clone_size: many; j_call: TRBJ2-5; cdr3_aa: CATSRVQASGGRRETQYF; cdr3_nt: TGTGCCACCAGCAGAGTCCAGGCATCCGGCGGGAGAAGAGAGACCCAGTACTTC
v_call: TRBV25-1; d_call: -; clone_size: few; j_call: TRBJ1-1; cdr3_aa: CASTPRRNTEAFF; cdr3_nt: TGTGCCAGCACCCCGAGGAGGAACACTGAAGCTTTCTTT
v_call: TRBV12-3/TRBV12-4; d_call: -; clone_size: -; j_call: TRBJ2-3; cdr3_aa: CASRLGDAQYF; cdr3_nt: TGTGCCAGCAGGTTGGGAGATGCGCAGTATTTT
v_call: TRBV7-2; d_call: -; clone_size: many; j_call: TRBJ2-7; cdr3_aa: CASSDRTGRGPYEQYF; cdr3_nt: TGTGCCAGCAGCGACCGGACAGGGAGGGGCCCCTACGAGCAGTACTTC
v_call: TRBV30; d_call: -; clone_size: once; j_call: TRBJ1-6; cdr3_aa: CALGVLGDSPPHF; cdr3_nt: TGTGCCTTGGGGGTTTTGGGAGATTCACCCCCCCACTTT
v_call: TRBV9; d_call: -; clone_size: few; j_call: TRBJ2-1; cdr3_aa: CASSPEGRGRYNEQFF; cdr3_nt: TGTGCCAGCAGCCCCGAGGGGAGGGGGCGCTACAATGAGCAGTTCTTC
v_call: TRBV4-3; d_call: TRBD1; clone_size: few; j_call: TRBJ1-1; cdr3_aa: CASSQRQGANTEAFF; cdr3_nt: TGCGCCAGCAGCCAACGACAGGGGGCGAACACTGAAGCTTTCTTT
v_call: TRBV27; d_call: -; clone_size: -; j_call: TRBJ2-2; cdr3_aa: CASSSSPGQLVPGELFF; cdr3_nt: TGTGCCAGCAGTTCGTCTCCGGGACAACTGGTCCCCGGGGAGCTGTTTTTT
v_call: TRBV12-3/TRBV12-4; d_call: TRBD1; clone_size: many; j_call: TRBJ2-7; cdr3_aa: CASSPGGPYEQYF; cdr3_nt: TGTGCCAGCAGTCCAGGGGGCCCCTACGAGCAGTACTTC
v_call: TRBV14; d_call: -; clone_size: few; j_call: TRBJ1-1; cdr3_aa: CASGGVVRAFF; cdr3_nt: TGTGCCAGCGGGGGGGTCGTTCGAGCTTTCTTT
v_call: TRBV6-2/TRBV6-3; d_call: TRBD2; clone_size: many; j_call: TRBJ2-5; cdr3_aa: CASSRSGSGVGTQYF; cdr3_nt: TGTGCCAGCAGTCGTTCGGGTAGCGGGGTTGGGACCCAGTACTTC
v_call: TRBV12-3/TRBV12-4; d_call: -; clone_size: -; j_call: TRBJ2-5; cdr3_aa: CASSFAGTASLAEQETQYF; cdr3_nt: TGTGCCAGCAGTTTTGCAGGGACAGCTAGCCTAGCGGAGCAAGAGACCCAGTACTTC
v_call: TRBV5-1; d_call: TRBD2; clone_size: many; j_call: TRBJ2-1; cdr3_aa: CASSLGLAGGYSDNEQFF; cdr3_nt: TGCGCCAGCAGCTTGGGACTAGCGGGGGGCTACTCTGACAATGAGCAGTTCTTC
v_call: TRBV30; d_call: TRBD1; clone_size: few; j_call: TRBJ1-4; cdr3_aa: CAWRQDRVDEKLFF; cdr3_nt: TGTGCCTGGAGGCAAGACAGGGTGGATGAAAAACTGTTTTTT
v_call: TRBV27; d_call: -; clone_size: -; j_call: TRBJ1-2; cdr3_aa: CASRRSGAPTGYTF; cdr3_nt: TGTGCCAGCAGAAGATCAGGGGCCCCTACTGGCTACACCTTC
v_call: TRBV24-1; d_call: TRBD2; clone_size: many; j_call: TRBJ2-1; cdr3_aa: CATSDPSGGALNEQFF; cdr3_nt: TGTGCCACCAGTGATCCCAGCGGGGGGGCTCTAAATGAGCAGTTCTTC
v_call: TRBV10-3; d_call: TRBD1; clone_size: few; j_call: TRBJ1-1; cdr3_aa: CAIRGQGLFTEAFF; cdr3_nt: TGTGCCATCAGGGGACAGGGGTTATTCACTGAAGCTTTCTTT
v_call: TRBV4-3; d_call: -; clone_size: many; j_call: TRBJ2-5; cdr3_aa: CASSQTRRGATGGTQYF; cdr3_nt: TGCGCCAGCAGCCAAACTCGTAGGGGTGCTACCGGAGGGACCCAGTACTTC
v_call: TRBV6-6; d_call: TRBD1; clone_size: -; j_call: TRBJ2-5; cdr3_aa: CASSYPKEGTGNNEQYF; cdr3_nt: TGTGCCAGCAGTTACCCAAAAGAGGGGACAGGCAACAATGAGCAGTACTTC
v_call: TRBV30; d_call: -; clone_size: -; j_call: TRBJ2-1; cdr3_aa: CAWSVMGLANNEQFF; cdr3_nt: TGTGCCTGGAGTGTAATGGGACTGGCAAACAATGAGCAGTTCTTC
v_call: TRBV7-2; d_call: -; clone_size: -; j_call: TRBJ1-1; cdr3_aa: CASSFRGRNAEAFF; cdr3_nt: TGTGCCAGCAGCTTCCGGGGCCGAAATGCTGAAGCTTTCTTT
v_call: TRBV5-1; d_call: TRBD1; clone_size: many; j_call: TRBJ2-3; cdr3_aa: CASSSPPGQGFADTQYF; cdr3_nt: TGCGCCAGCAGCTCCCCTCCGGGACAGGGATTCGCAGATACGCAGTATTTT
v_call: TRBV10-3; d_call: -; clone_size: -; j_call: TRBJ1-1; cdr3_aa: CAINNLQRAEAFF; cdr3_nt: TGTGCCATCAACAACCTACAGCGCGCTGAAGCTTTCTTT